This entry is about one TCR beta chain. The target of this receptor is not known. Base quality data are lacking; no much larger clone is found one base away. The library was produced with the immunoSEQ multiplex PCR assay. The multiplex PCR relied on a mix of 60 forward primers for TCR Vbeta segments and 13 reverse primers for TCR Jbeta segments. The CDR3 region of rearranged TCR beta genes was amplified from genomic DNA with a multiplex PCR assay. The amplified TCR beta libraries were sequenced on the Illumina HiSeq System as 87-base-pair reads. The published analysis was carried out like this. A later analysis tallied 70 million to 100 million unique TCR beta chains across the approximately 670 repertoires, and approximately 12 million of those chains were shared by two or more donors. Raw reads were error-corrected and collapsed into unique sequences with a nearest-neighbor algorithm that merged closely related sequences to remove PCR and sequencing errors. V, D and J gene segments were assigned by aligning CDR3 sequences to IMGT reference sequences. For a sequence to be retained, a match of at least six nucleotides was required to both a V gene segment and a J gene segment. Rearrangements were classified as productive when the CDR3 lacked stop codons and remained in frame with V and J, and all other rearrangements were classified as non-productive. Following IMGT convention, CDR3 was defined as the stretch from the second conserved V-encoded cysteine to the conserved J-encoded phenylalanine. Sequences without an unambiguous match to a single V gene segment were excluded from the earlier analysis of several hundred of the donors. An earlier analysis of just under 600 of the donors called V segments functional above 56.7% productive rearrangements and segregating when the between-donor standard deviation exceeded 5%. A statistical classification framework was built to diagnose cytomegalovirus status from the catalog of TCR beta chain sequences. V and J gene assignment, in a later analysis, came from comparing TCR nucleotide sequences with IMGT/GENE-DB human TR gene sequences. The TCRdist pipeline was used in a later analysis to assign CDR3 sequences and most-parsimonious VDJ recombination scenarios. A later analysis defined each TCR beta chain by its CDR3 amino acid sequence plus V-gene family, and excluded reads lacking a unique V-gene family. As a way to deal with suspected cross-contamination and a sequencing artifact, a later analysis dropped 592 nucleotide sequences that were highly shared and had low generation probability. A later analysis calculated a clonal expansion index for each public chain from normalized within-repertoire ranks of inferred template counts. Generation probabilities in a later analysis came from a VDJ recombination model fitted to out-of-frame rearrangements, and those results were checked against IGoR. A later analysis scored TCR-TCR, TCR-HLA and TCR-CMV co-occurrence with hypergeometric tests, applying a repertoire-size bias correction to TCR pairs. A later analysis estimated false discovery rates by permuting HLA or CMV assignments 20 times. In a later analysis, co-occurring TCRs were grouped using DBSCAN, and TCRdist sequence similarity was added for clustering within HLA-allele-positive subsets. Co-occurrence clustering excluded repertoires with fewer than 30,000 or more than 120,000 public chains, plus five with anomalous nucleotide sharing. Sourced from immuneACCESS, this table was stored by TCRdb with only in-frame sequences that have V and J called. A share of the clones is absent; for the studies checked, an unresolved V gene accounts for under half, and the remainder has no known explanation. The V and J calls and clone size are taken from that table; D and trimming were inferred from the DNA. The sample table holds fewer than 250,000 clones, of which more than 80% were seen once. The ten largest clones add up to 2.9% of the sample.

The sample comes from a study of cytomegalovirus exposure and HLA in healthy donors (dated by TCRdb to about 2017). For the wider study: An earlier analysis of several hundred of the donors reported approximately 290 Gb of sequence data and some 120 million unique TCR beta sequences from 150 million to 200 million T cells. An early release covering about 600 HLA-typed donors comprised about 320 gigabases of sequencing data and around 80 million unique TCR sequences. Of the roughly 400 genotyped donors, about 80% fell in the genetic ancestry cluster associated with self-reported Caucasian donors. The study was designed to test whether signatures of past pathogen exposure could be identified by cataloging public T cell receptors. The study used immunosequencing to profile the T cell repertoires of 670 or so subjects and linked those repertoires to cytomegalovirus serostatus. A separate validation cohort of 90 to 150 different subjects was used in addition to the 666-subject first cohort. To predict cytomegalovirus infection status, the study brought together high-throughput TCR immunosequencing, statistical association of individual TCRs with disease status, and machine learning. A later analysis re-examined previously published TCR beta repertoires from roughly 650 donors and added high-resolution HLA genotyping to investigate patterns of TCR occurrence. Rather than drawing on any new phenotypic data, the later analysis identified candidate immune exposures from TCR beta sequences and the way those sequences occurred across donors. To decide whether each TCR beta V gene segment behaved as functional or pseudogenic, an earlier analysis of some 540 of the donors relied on high-throughput TCR beta sequencing. Alongside the repertoire data, information on donor age, sex, ethnicity and CMV serostatus was compiled. Genome-wide SNP genotypes for about 65% of the 666 donors were used in a later genetic analysis, which treated that subset as a discovery cohort. All discovery cohort repertoires had been generated using a single sequencing platform. Class I and class II HLA loci were covered by the typing at four-digit resolution. The number of typed donors differed by locus: roughly 629-640 for A, B, C, DRB1 and DQB1; about 520 for DQA1; approximately 600 for DPA1; and 450 to 480 for DPB1. Because of strong linkage in the cohort, 5 or 6 DR-DQ haplotypes were treated as single units for association and clustering. Among a few hundred genotyped donors of the cohort, an average of approximately 230,000 unique TCR beta nucleotide sequences were sequenced per donor, 15% to 20% of them non-productive.

In total, more than 500 healthy bone marrow donors made up the cohort. Cohort members were all nominally healthy when sampled, although unrecorded immune exposures were likely present. The donor tested CMV seronegative and was one of the 352 seronegative cohort members. A peripheral blood sample was provided by each donor, and peripheral blood mononuclear cells were used for TCR beta sequencing. Genomic DNA extraction from the blood cell samples was performed with the Qiagen DNeasy Blood Extraction Kit. Counted from cysteine to phenylalanine, this CDR3 has 13 amino acids. CDR3 DNA is the only sequence kept; it has 39 bases, read in frame from the first base. Based on the germline V gene, the CDR1 and CDR2 sequences are SGHTA and FQGNSA. V lost 0 bases and J lost 6 bases; the stretch between them is 8 bases long. Beyond this particular receptor, the publication reports: According to a later analysis, most CMV-associated TCR beta chains appeared to be HLA-restricted, and the HLA associations seemed to be driven largely by CMV exposure. Immune exposure information for the cohort was limited to CMV serostatus. In a later analysis, the rate of TCR association differed among HLA loci, with DRB1 alleles having the most associated TCRs and HLA-C alleles having the fewest. A further reported finding was that TCR beta sequences accurately predicted the HLA-A and HLA-B alleles for most subjects in the first cohort. An association between a missense DCLRE1C variant and V-gene and J-gene trimming of TCR beta chains was found in a later genetic analysis and replicated in an independent cohort. Correlated functional status among segregating V segments might be attributable to linkage disequilibrium, but an unknown experimental factor could not be ruled out. Because the 87-base-pair reads could not distinguish some IMGT-functional V segments, including TRBV6-2 and TRBV6-3, those segments were excluded. The classifier was reported to diagnose cytomegalovirus status with high specificity and sensitivity in both the original cohort and the validation cohort. In the study, approximately 160 TCR beta chains were listed as associated with cytomegalovirus. Because HLA typing was unavailable for some donors at each locus, only the typed subset was used in association tests. According to a later analysis, parvovirus B19, influenza, CMV and Epstein-Barr virus appeared linked to several top co-occurrence clusters. In vitro tests confirmed that a few of the cytomegalovirus-associated TCR beta chains recognize cytomegalovirus antigens. In an earlier analysis of fewer than 750 of the donors, most TCR beta V segments were observed in productive rearrangements about 87% or about 30% of the time, broadly matching IMGT annotations. This cohort had only TCR beta chains sequenced, and the lack of alpha or paired-chain data limited which features could be detected. Most TCR sequences were seen in very few donors, while some public TCRs were found in many individuals. Sequencing depth was assumed to be roughly uniform across donors in the presence/absence analyses, though that assumption may not hold. According to a later genetic analysis, donors in an Asian-associated ancestry cluster had fewer N-insertions in productive TCRs than the approximately 690-donor mean. A later analysis associated 16,951 TCR beta sequences with specific HLA alleles at a false discovery rate of 0.05. In a later analysis, HLA-associated TCR beta chains showed more clonal expansion and lower generation probabilities than non-associated chains that were equally common. Approximately 18 rarely observed V segments, including chromosome 9 orphons, were excluded from the earlier analysis of approximately 500 of the donors because counts were too low. It was suggested by the authors that the approach could potentially be generalized to other disease states and immunological phenotypes. The sequencing pipeline was judged likely to have produced a cluster of highly shared sequence variants as a technical artifact. Strong co-occurrence of HLA alleles, especially DR and DQ, made assigning TCR associations to individual alleles difficult.

Sequencing input: PBMCs. The rearranged segments are TRBV7-2 and TRBJ1-2, and possibly TRBD1, on 6 matching bases. This TCR was sampled from a man under 40 in good health and CMV-seronegative. DNA sequence: TGTGCCAGCAGCTTAGCGACAGGCGATGGCTACACCTTC. Its coded protein is CASSLATGDGYTF.